Listed here are 31 T cell receptor beta chains from one sample, sequenced in a study of siplizumab effects on memory and regulatory T cells. The protocol was immunoSEQ multiplex PCR, while the TCRdb copy is restricted to in-frame clones and leaves out a portion. The sample contains tens of thousands of clones, around 98% of which appear only once. The sample consisted of naive CD8+ T cells sorted from blood. The receptors derive from a human donor in good health.

Only a few counts were recorded for this clone. This chain joins TRBV9 and TRBJ2-1; TRBD2 is a possible D gene (6 bases). The germline V and J ends were trimmed by 6 bases and 6 bases, with 16 bases remaining between them. CDR1 is SGDLS, CDR2 YYNGEE, per germline. The CDR3 runs to 14 residues. CDR3 DNA sequence: TGTGCCAGCACTAGGGACTTCACGGCCAATGAGCAGTTCTTC. This translates into CASTRDFTANEQFF. Variable domain in full (rest from reference TRBV9 and TRBJ2-1): DSGVTQTPKHLITATGQRVTLRCSPRSGDLSVYWYQQSLDQGLQFLIQYYNGEERAKGNILERFSAQQFPDLHSELNLSSLELGDSALYFCASTRDFTANEQFFGPGTRLTVL.

The chain uses TRBV4-3 and TRBJ2-5; D is ambiguous. The length of the CDR3 is 15 residues. Deletions cut 1 base from V and 3 bases from J, with 12 bases between. Per the germline V gene, CDR1 is LGHNA and CDR2 is YSLEER. The CDR3 protein is CASSQGTGPEETQYF. CDR3 in DNA: TGCGCCAGCAGCCAAGGTACCGGACCAGAAGAGACCCAGTACTTC.

This clone occurred once. The rearrangement uses TRBV19 and TRBJ2-2, with D possibly matching TRBD1 (6 bases). V lost 1 base and J lost 1, with 10 bases in between. This CDR3 comprises 16 residues. The V gene's germline CDR1 is LNHDA and CDR2 SQIVND (reference sequence). CDR3 sequence (DNA): TGTGCCAGTAGTATAGCCGGGACACAGAACACCGGGGAGCTGTTTTTT. Protein sequence: CASSIAGTQNTGELFF.

The gene calls are TRBV9 and TRBJ2-7; D not resolved. Trimming left V 4 bases short and J 0 bases short, with 5 bases between. The CDR3 spans 12 residues. Germline values: CDR1 SGDLS, CDR2 YYNGEE. The CDR3 here is CASSSDSYEQYF. The CDR3, as DNA: TGTGCCAGCAGCTCGGACTCCTACGAGCAGTACTTC. Drawing the rest from reference TRBV9 and TRBJ2-7, the complete variable domain is DSGVTQTPKHLITATGQRVTLRCSPRSGDLSVYWYQQSLDQGLQFLIQYYNGEERAKGNILERFSAQQFPDLHSELNLSSLELGDSALYFCASSSDSYEQYFGPGTRLTVT.

This chain connects TRBV15 to TRBJ1-4; D might be TRBD1 (5 bases). The germline V gene encodes CDR1 LNHNV and CDR2 YYDKDF (reference sequence). CDR3 length: 19 amino acids. V lost 1 base and J 4 bases, leaving 22 bases between the germline ends. For the CDR3, the DNA is TGTGCCACCAGCAGAGTAGATTACGGGACGGCCGACGTTAATGAAAAACTGTTTTTT. Protein: CATSRVDYGTADVNEKLFF.

V usage is TRBV11-3 and J usage is TRBJ2-1; D may be TRBD1 or TRBD2 (6 bases each). V was clipped by 5 bases and J by 4 bases, with 15 bases between them. Germline CDR1 is SGHNT and CDR2 is YENEEA. CDR3 length equals 15 residues. The CDR3 here is CASSPTGAWYNEQFF. CDR3 sequence (DNA): TGTGCCAGCAGCCCAACGGGGGCATGGTACAATGAGCAGTTCTTC. Using reference TRBV11-3 and TRBJ2-1 for the parts outside the CDR3, the full variable domain is EAGVVQSPRYKIIEKKQPVAFWCNPISGHNTLYWYLQNLGQGPELLIRYENEEAVDDSQLPKDRFSAERLKGVDSTLKIQPAELGDSAVYLCASSPTGAWYNEQFFGPGTRLTVL.

V and J are TRBV5-1 and TRBJ2-7; TRBD1 aligns across 9 bases. The V and J ends lost 4 bases and 3 bases, in that order; junction bases with no gene match: 8. The CDR3 consists of 15 residues. CDR1 is SGHRS, CDR2 YFSETQ, per germline. The CDR3 loop reads CASSGGDRDYYEQYF. CDR3 DNA sequence: TGCGCCAGCAGCGGGGGGGACAGGGACTACTACGAGCAGTACTTC.

This clone was counted a single time. The rearrangement joins TRBV28 to TRBJ2-1, with 9 positions matching TRBD2. Germline CDR1 is MDHEN and CDR2 is SYDVKM. The CDR3 runs 16 residues. Trimming cost V 5 bases and J 1 base; bases outside gene matches: 6. For the CDR3, the DNA is TGTGCCAGCAGTCCCTCGAGCGGGAGGTCCTACAATGAGCAGTTCTTC. The encoded protein is CASSPSSGRSYNEQFF.

This clone was recorded once. The rearrangement links TRBV30 to TRBJ2-3; 9 bases agree with TRBD2. The length of the CDR3 is 16 residues. Germline-derived CDR1 and CDR2 are GTSNPN and SVGIG (reference sequence). V was clipped by 4 bases and J by 3 bases; unmatched bases: 11. The CDR3 sequence: CAWTRGSGRKTDTQYF. The CDR3 nucleotides read TGTGCCTGGACCCGGGGTAGCGGGAGAAAGACAGATACGCAGTATTTT.

The chain links TRBV5-1 to TRBJ2-7; D remains ambiguous. V shed 0 bases and J shed 5 bases, with 12 bases lying between them. The CDR3 is made up of 14 amino acids. Germline V CDR1 and CDR2: SGHRS, YFSETQ. The CDR3 DNA sequence: TGCGCCAGCAGCTTGGAGGGCAGTGGGGACGAGCAGTACTTC. It is translated as CASSLEGSGDEQYF.

The J gene is TRBJ1-1, the V gene TRBV5-4; D call uncertain. Trimming shortened V by 4 bases and J by 5 bases, and 6 bases separated the two germline ends. The CDR3 length is 11 residues. Germline V gene sequence: CDR1 SGHNT, CDR2 YYREEE (reference sequence). DNA for the CDR3: TGTGCCAGCAGCGTCAATACTGAAGCTTTCTTT. Translated, it gives CASSVNTEAFF.

V gene TRBV19 combines with J gene TRBJ1-1; the D gene is possibly TRBD1 (5 bases). The germline gives CDR1 LNHDA, CDR2 SQIVND (reference sequence). The CDR3 contains 13 residues. Trimming took 3 bases from V and 4 from J, leaving 9 bases between them. CDR3 in amino acids: CASSMGRATEAFF. The DNA for the CDR3 is TGTGCCAGTAGTATGGGCAGGGCCACTGAAGCTTTCTTT.

The V call is TRBV10-1, the J call TRBJ2-6; D might be TRBD2 (5 bases). CDR3 length equals 14 residues. Trimming stripped 3 bases from V and 4 bases from J, with 7 bases between. Germline CDR1 is WNHNN and CDR2 is SYGVQD (reference sequence). Here the CDR3 DNA reads TGCGCCAGCAGTGACGGGATAGGGGCCAACGTCCTGACTTTC. Protein: CASSDGIGANVLTF.

The chain joins TRBV27 to TRBJ1-5; tentatively, D is TRBD1 (5 bases). Per germline, CDR1 MNHEY and CDR2 SMNVEV (reference sequence). V was trimmed by 5 bases and J by 5 bases, leaving 19 bases between them. The CDR3 is 16 amino acids. As DNA, the CDR3 is TGTGCCAGCAGTGCCCTGGTGAACAGGCCCCATCAGCCCCAGCATTTT. Encoded protein: CASSALVNRPHQPQHF.

J is TRBJ2-7 and V is TRBV4-1; 9 bases fit TRBD2. Germline V gene data show CDR1 as MGHRA and CDR2 as YSYEKL. With V trimmed by 0 bases and J by 1 base, 10 bases remained unmatched. This CDR3 contains 18 residues. CDR3 residues: CASSQEGHEGLASYEQYF. As DNA, the CDR3 is TGCGCCAGCAGCCAAGAGGGACATGAGGGACTAGCTTCCTACGAGCAGTACTTC.

The CDR3 sequence is CASSQSPPRGSNEKLFF. As DNA, the CDR3 is TGCGCCAGCAGTCAATCGCCTCCGAGGGGGTCTAATGAAAAACTGTTTTTT. The V and J genes are TRBV23-1 and TRBJ1-4; possible D gene TRBD1, 6 bases. TRBV23-1 is flagged as an ORF with uncertain function. V was pared by 0 bases and J by 3 bases, with 14 bases between. The CDR3 sequence is 17 residues long.

The V call is TRBV27, the J call TRBJ1-5, with 7 positions matching TRBD1. J gave up 6 bases and V 3 bases, and 8 bases lay outside the gene matches. CDR3 length: 15 residues. Germline CDR1 is MNHEY and CDR2 is SMNVEV (reference sequence). The CDR3 coding sequence is TGTGCCAGCAGTTTTGGTGGGACAGCCAGTCAGCCCCAGCATTTT. Protein: CASSFGGTASQPQHF.

The V call is TRBV9, the J call TRBJ2-5, with D unresolved. Germline CDR1 SGDLS, CDR2 YYNGEE. The V gene lost 3 bases and the J gene lost 5 bases, with 17 bases spanning the gap. This CDR3 has 15 amino acids. The CDR3: CASSADAEVGETQYF. The CDR3 DNA is TGTGCCAGCAGCGCGGACGCTGAAGTCGGTGAGACCCAGTACTTC.

J is TRBJ2-7 and V is TRBV4-1; D remains unclear. Germline CDR1 and CDR2: MGHRA and YSYEKL. V was cut by 4 bases and J by 1 base, with 11 bases left in between. This CDR3 is 14 amino acids long. The CDR3 protein is CASSPDLGSYEQYF. The CDR3 DNA reads TGCGCCAGCAGCCCCGATCTGGGGTCCTACGAGCAGTACTTC.

V and J are TRBV21-1 and TRBJ2-5; TRBD1, the D gene given by the table, was not confirmed from the DNA. TRBV21-1 is a pseudogene locus. This CDR3 spans 17 amino acids. The CDR3: CASSKASRAGPQETQYF. The DNA of the CDR3 is TGTGCCAGCAGCAAAGCCAGCAGGGCCGGCCCCCAAGAGACCCAGTACTTC.

The V call is TRBV14, the J call TRBJ2-1; no firm D call. Trimming cost V 9 bases and J 1 base, with 10 bases left between them. The CDR3 consists of 13 residues. Germline V gene data show CDR1 as SGHDN and CDR2 as FVKESK. This CDR3 reads CASGLASYNEQFF. The CDR3 DNA reads as TGTGCCAGTGGGTTAGCATCCTACAATGAGCAGTTCTTC.

V and J are TRBV11-2 and TRBJ2-1, with 10 bases identical to TRBD2. The CDR3 spans 13 residues. Germline V CDR1 and CDR2: SGHAT, FQNNGV. With 2 bases clipped from V and 15 bases from J, the junction kept 7 bases outside the gene matches. This CDR3 is CASSLHLAGVLFF. The CDR3 DNA is TGTGCCAGCAGCTTACACCTAGCGGGAGTTCTGTTCTTC.

J is TRBJ2-7 and V is TRBV11-3; perhaps D is TRBD1 or TRBD2 (5 bases each). V lost 4 bases, J lost 4 bases, and 17 bases lay in between. The CDR3 has 15 amino acids. Germline V gene lookup returns CDR1 SGHNT and CDR2 YENEEA. DNA for the CDR3: TGTGCCAGCAGCTCTCGGACTGGGGGAATATACGAGCAGTACTTC. Protein sequence: CASSSRTGGIYEQYF.

The rearrangement links TRBV28 to TRBJ1-4, with 8 bases matching TRBD1. The trim removed 6 bases at V and 4 bases at J, leaving 4 bases unmatched. The CDR3 length is 14 residues. In germline, CDR1 is MDHEN, CDR2 SYDVKM. The CDR3, as DNA: TGTGCCAGCAGCCATGGACAGGGTAATGAAAAACTGTTTTTT. Translated: CASSHGQGNEKLFF.

J is TRBJ2-7 and V is TRBV9; D is perhaps TRBD1 (6 bases). The ends were cut back, 5 bases at V and 4 bases at J, with 16 bases in the middle. Germline CDR1 SGDLS, CDR2 YYNGEE. The CDR3 runs 14 residues. CDR3 nucleotide sequence: TGTGCCAGCAGTCCCCAGGGGCAGTTTTACGAGCAGTACTTC. It codes for CASSPQGQFYEQYF.

The J gene is TRBJ2-7, the V gene TRBV7-9; 9 bases are shared with TRBD2. With V trimmed by 4 bases and J by 4 bases, 5 bases remained unmatched. Germline values: CDR1 SEHNR, CDR2 FQNEAQ (reference sequence). The CDR3 is 14 residues long. The CDR3 region has the DNA TGTGCCAGCAGCTCGGGGACTAGCCAGTACGAGCAGTACTTC. Protein: CASSSGTSQYEQYF.

The chain recombines TRBV12-5 with TRBJ1-1, with a possible D match to TRBD1 (6 bases). The CDR3 is made up of 13 amino acids. Deletions cut 7 bases from V and 6 bases from J, with 15 bases between. CDR1 is LGHNT and CDR2 is FRNRAP in the germline V gene. DNA for the CDR3: TGTGCTAGTGCCCTCCCCGAGGGGGCTGAAGCTTTCTTT. It specifies CASALPEGAEAFF.

The DNA for the CDR3 is TGTGCCAGCAGCGTCCAGGGGCCCCACTCTGGAAACACCATATATTTT. Translated, it gives CASSVQGPHSGNTIYF. The chain employs TRBV7-3 and TRBJ1-3; TRBD1 is a possible D gene (6 bases). The V end was cut by 5 bases, the J end by 0 bases, with 14 bases between. The CDR3 length is 16 residues. Germline values: CDR1 SGHTA, CDR2 FQGTGA.

V usage is TRBV29-1 and J usage is TRBJ1-2, with a tentative D call TRBD1 (6 bases). This CDR3 region has 13 residues. V was cut by 5 bases and J by 2 bases, with 12 bases left in between. Germline loops: CDR1 SQVTM, CDR2 ANQGSEA. CDR3 in amino acids: CSVRDTENYGYTF. The DNA of the CDR3 is TGCAGCGTTAGGGACACGGAAAACTATGGCTACACCTTC.

The chain links TRBV30 to TRBJ1-1; D not resolved. From germline, CDR1 is GTSNPN and CDR2 SVGIG (reference sequence). The CDR3 totals 13 residues. V gave up 2 bases and J gave up 0 bases, with 7 bases separating them. The CDR3 DNA follows: TGTGCCTGGAGTAGCTCATTGAACACTGAAGCTTTCTTT. Its protein is CAWSSSLNTEAFF.

J is TRBJ2-2 and V is TRBV29-1; the match to TRBD2 covers 14 bases. Germline V gene lookup returns CDR1 SQVTM and CDR2 ANQGSEA. The CDR3 sequence is 15 residues long. Trimming took 4 bases from V and 8 from J; bases not matched to a gene: 6. For the CDR3, the DNA is TGCAGCGTTGCCGGACTAGCGGGAGGATCAGGGGAGCTGTTTTTT. It translates to CSVAGLAGGSGELFF.